A selection of T cell receptor beta chains follows, all from one sample in a study of CD8 T cells in ankylosing spondylitis. Each CDR3 protein is one row after TCRdb ran MiXCR on the 5' RACE reads. The sample yields roughly 670,000 distinct CDR3 sequences, about 20% seen once. Sequencing was done on a sample of blood, either unsorted or a sorted T cell fraction (not recorded which). Receptor source: a male donor with ankylosing spondylitis. CDR3s include the opening cysteine and the closing phenylalanine or tryptophan. The D gene is left open where the match is weak. Clone sizes are given selectively: once, few, many, or a class where the clone is expanded.

abundance: NA
d_gene: NA
v_gene: TRBV5-1
j_gene: TRBJ1-5
CDR3aa: CASSFDPVQPQHF
CDR3nt: TGCGCCAGCAGCTTTGACCCCGTACAGCCCCAGCATTTT

abundance: NA
d_gene: NA
v_gene: TRBV7-6
j_gene: TRBJ2-1
CDR3aa: CASSRFRDEQFF
CDR3nt: TGTGCCAGCAGCCGCTTTAGGGATGAGCAGTTCTTC

abundance: NA
d_gene: NA
v_gene: TRBV5-1
j_gene: TRBJ1-3
CDR3aa: CASSLADSRSGNTIYF
CDR3nt: TGCGCCAGCAGCTTGGCCGACAGCCGCTCTGGAAACACCATATATTTT

abundance: NA
d_gene: TRBD1
v_gene: TRBV29-1
j_gene: TRBJ2-2
CDR3aa: CSVTGVETGELFF
CDR3nt: TGCAGCGTCACAGGGGTGGAGACCGGGGAGCTGTTTTTT

abundance: NA
d_gene: NA
v_gene: TRBV10-3
j_gene: TRBJ2-5
CDR3aa: CAISVAGPETQYF
CDR3nt: TGTGCCATCAGTGTAGCAGGGCCAGAGACCCAGTACTTC

abundance: NA
d_gene: NA
v_gene: TRBV5-6
j_gene: TRBJ1-1
CDR3aa: CASSRFMGSSGNTEAFF
CDR3nt: TGTGCCAGCAGCCGATTTATGGGCAGTAGTGGGAACACTGAAGCTTTCTTT

abundance: NA
d_gene: NA
v_gene: TRBV12-3/TRBV12-4
j_gene: TRBJ2-3
CDR3aa: CASSLQTGADTQYF
CDR3nt: TGTGCCAGCAGTTTACAGACGGGGGCAGATACGCAGTATTTT

abundance: NA
d_gene: NA
v_gene: TRBV9
j_gene: TRBJ2-5
CDR3aa: CASSVEQGNQETQYF
CDR3nt: TGTGCCAGCAGCGTAGAACAGGGCAATCAAGAGACCCAGTACTTC

abundance: NA
d_gene: NA
v_gene: TRBV4-1
j_gene: TRBJ1-4
CDR3aa: CASSPRDGDNEKLFF
CDR3nt: TGCGCCAGCTCCCCCCGGGACGGAGATAATGAAAAACTGTTTTTT

abundance: NA
d_gene: NA
v_gene: TRBV20-1
j_gene: TRBJ2-7
CDR3aa: CSARASGVEGYYEQYF
CDR3nt: TGCAGTGCTAGAGCCTCGGGGGTCGAGGGATACTACGAGCAGTACTTC

abundance: NA
d_gene: TRBD1
v_gene: TRBV18
j_gene: TRBJ1-1
CDR3aa: CASSPQRTGGTEAFF
CDR3nt: TGTGCCAGCTCACCACAACGGACAGGAGGGACTGAAGCTTTCTTT

abundance: few
d_gene: NA
v_gene: TRBV20-1
j_gene: TRBJ1-1
CDR3aa: CSASGSNTEAFF
CDR3nt: TGCAGTGCTTCGGGGTCGAACACTGAAGCTTTCTTT

abundance: NA
d_gene: NA
v_gene: TRBV2
j_gene: TRBJ2-1
CDR3aa: CASSEQLAQSHEQFF
CDR3nt: TGTGCCAGCAGTGAACAACTAGCCCAAAGTCATGAGCAGTTCTTC

abundance: NA
d_gene: NA
v_gene: TRBV6-1
j_gene: TRBJ1-5
CDR3aa: CASNEGRVNQPQHF
CDR3nt: TGTGCCAGCAACGAGGGGAGGGTCAATCAGCCCCAGCATTTT

abundance: many
d_gene: NA
v_gene: TRBV9
j_gene: TRBJ1-2
CDR3aa: CASSVAFGPQQSYTF
CDR3nt: TGTGCCAGCAGCGTAGCTTTCGGGCCTCAACAAAGCTACACCTTC

abundance: many
d_gene: TRBD2
v_gene: TRBV14
j_gene: TRBJ2-3
CDR3aa: CASSPRATTSGREDTQYF
CDR3nt: TGTGCCAGCAGCCCTCGCGCAACAACTAGCGGGAGGGAAGATACGCAGTATTTT

abundance: NA
d_gene: TRBD2
v_gene: TRBV7-2
j_gene: TRBJ2-7
CDR3aa: CASSPEREGSYEQYF
CDR3nt: TGTGCCAGCAGCCCAGAACGGGAGGGGTCCTACGAGCAGTACTTC

abundance: few
d_gene: NA
v_gene: TRBV11-2
j_gene: TRBJ2-5
CDR3aa: CASSLEWIETQYF
CDR3nt: TGTGCCAGCAGCTTAGAGTGGATAGAGACCCAGTACTTC

abundance: few
d_gene: NA
v_gene: TRBV4-1
j_gene: TRBJ1-2
CDR3aa: CASSLPGLTF
CDR3nt: TGCGCCAGCAGCCTACCAGGGCTCACCTTC

abundance: few
d_gene: NA
v_gene: TRBV6-2/TRBV6-3
j_gene: TRBJ2-6
CDR3aa: CASSYGGAGANVLTF
CDR3nt: TGTGCCAGCAGTTACGGTGGTGCCGGGGCCAACGTCCTGACTTTC

abundance: NA
d_gene: NA
v_gene: TRBV18
j_gene: TRBJ1-2
CDR3aa: CASYSQGRSNYGYTF
CDR3nt: TGTGCCAGCTATTCACAGGGCCGATCTAACTATGGCTACACCTTC

abundance: NA
d_gene: NA
v_gene: TRBV24-1
j_gene: TRBJ2-7
CDR3aa: CATSDSGGGGEQYF
CDR3nt: TGTGCCACCAGTGATTCCGGAGGGGGGGGCGAGCAGTACTTC

abundance: NA
d_gene: TRBD2
v_gene: TRBV5-1
j_gene: TRBJ2-1
CDR3aa: CASSGLGPNEQFF
CDR3nt: TGCGCCAGCAGCGGACTAGGCCCCAATGAGCAGTTCTTC

abundance: NA
d_gene: TRBD1
v_gene: TRBV12-3/TRBV12-4
j_gene: TRBJ2-5
CDR3aa: CASNQGVQETQYF
CDR3nt: TGTGCCAGCAACCAGGGGGTGCAAGAGACCCAGTACTTC

abundance: NA
d_gene: NA
v_gene: TRBV6-1
j_gene: TRBJ2-2
CDR3aa: CASSRPNEGSTGELFF
CDR3nt: TGTGCCAGCAGCCGACCTAATGAGGGATCCACCGGGGAGCTGTTTTTT

abundance: NA
d_gene: TRBD2
v_gene: TRBV20-1
j_gene: TRBJ2-5
CDR3aa: CSAPPTGGFGKTQYF
CDR3nt: TGCAGTGCCCCTCCCACGGGAGGGTTTGGAAAGACCCAGTACTTC

abundance: many
d_gene: NA
v_gene: TRBV7-6
j_gene: TRBJ1-1
CDR3aa: CASSLMASTEAFF
CDR3nt: TGTGCCAGCAGCTTAATGGCCAGCACTGAAGCTTTCTTT

abundance: few
d_gene: NA
v_gene: TRBV5-5
j_gene: TRBJ2-6
CDR3aa: CASSGTITFSGANVLTF
CDR3nt: TGTGCCAGCAGCGGAACTATTACCTTCTCTGGGGCCAACGTCCTGACTTTC

abundance: NA
d_gene: TRBD2
v_gene: TRBV7-9
j_gene: TRBJ2-7
CDR3aa: CASSPVLAGYEQYF
CDR3nt: TGTGCCAGCAGCCCAGTCCTAGCGGGATACGAGCAGTACTTC

abundance: NA
d_gene: NA
v_gene: TRBV12-3/TRBV12-4
j_gene: TRBJ2-6
CDR3aa: CASSLLGGTGANVLTF
CDR3nt: TGTGCCAGCAGTTTACTCGGGGGAACTGGGGCCAACGTCCTGACTTTC

abundance: few
d_gene: NA
v_gene: TRBV20-1
j_gene: TRBJ1-5
CDR3aa: CSARELPGSNQPQHF
CDR3nt: TGCAGTGCTAGGGAACTACCGGGGAGCAATCAGCCCCAGCATTTT

abundance: many
d_gene: NA
v_gene: TRBV5-1
j_gene: TRBJ1-1
CDR3aa: CASSLLGGGTEAFF
CDR3nt: TGCGCCAGCAGCTTGCTTGGTGGCGGCACTGAAGCTTTCTTT

abundance: NA
d_gene: NA
v_gene: TRBV28
j_gene: TRBJ1-3
CDR3aa: CATTSAGRTGNTIYF
CDR3nt: TGTGCCACAACATCAGCAGGGCGCACTGGAAACACCATATATTTT

abundance: NA
d_gene: TRBD2
v_gene: TRBV5-1
j_gene: TRBJ2-1
CDR3aa: CASSWEGNEQFF
CDR3nt: TGCGCCAGCAGCTGGGAGGGAAATGAGCAGTTCTTC

abundance: few
d_gene: NA
v_gene: TRBV3-1
j_gene: TRBJ2-6
CDR3aa: CASSQEAGAGANVLTF
CDR3nt: TGTGCCAGCAGCCAAGAGGCAGGGGCCGGGGCCAACGTCCTGACTTTC

abundance: few
d_gene: TRBD2
v_gene: TRBV6-1
j_gene: TRBJ2-1
CDR3aa: CASRLTSGGYHEQFF
CDR3nt: TGTGCCAGCAGACTGACTAGCGGGGGGTACCATGAGCAGTTCTTC

abundance: few
d_gene: TRBD1
v_gene: TRBV6-1
j_gene: TRBJ1-2
CDR3aa: CASSSPLGQYLVHYGYTF
CDR3nt: TGTGCCAGCAGTAGCCCCTTGGGACAGTACCTCGTTCACTATGGCTACACCTTC

abundance: many
d_gene: NA
v_gene: TRBV20-1
j_gene: TRBJ2-3
CDR3aa: CSASEGSTDTQYF
CDR3nt: TGCAGTGCTAGTGAGGGTTCCACAGATACGCAGTATTTT